This record covers a single TCR beta chain. At the DNA level, this CDR3 is encoded by other sequences in the same sample as well. The assay was immunoSEQ multiplex PCR, and TCRdb's table has in-frame clones only and misses some. This sample has some 400,000 clones, with around 87% found just once. This CDR3 comprises 12 residues. The germline V and J ends were trimmed by 6 bases and 3 bases, with 7 bases remaining between them. The data stem from a study of blood T cell repertoires in COVID-19. This clonotype was obtained from a man younger than 45 who had recovered from COVID-19. The sample comprised PBMCs or T cells enriched from blood (not recorded which). V is TRBV12-3 or TRBV12-4 and J is TRBJ2-3; perhaps TRBD2 as D (5 bases). CDR3 nucleotides: TGTGCCAGCAGCCGGGGTACAGATACGCAGTATTTT. Translated: CASSRGTDTQYF.